This T cell receptor beta chain came from a study of T cells in Graves' hyperthyroidism and ophthalmopathy. This clonotype was observed many times. What was amplified from RNA transcripts were TCR beta CDR3 regions. TCR CDR3 underwent first-round RT-PCR with the HTBI primer set. Each CDR3 protein gets one entry after TCRdb re-called the multiplex PCR reads with MiXCR. The repertoire includes roughly 500,000 distinct CDR3 sequences, around 43% of them detected once, and about 43% sits in the top ten. This CDR3 comprises 15 residues. CDR1 and CDR2 from the germline V gene are SGHRS and YFSETQ. With 4 bases removed from V and 3 bases from J, the gap between germline ends came to 16 bases.

This rearrangement joins TRBV5-1 to TRBJ2-5; D possibly corresponds to TRBD2 (5 bases). The sequence was obtained from an adult woman with Graves' disease, either hyperthyroidism or ophthalmopathy (not recorded which). The sequenced material came from peripheral blood or thyroid tissue (not recorded which). The CDR3 DNA reads TGCGCCAGCAGCACGAACCCGGGATCAAAAGAGACCCAGTACTTC. This sequence encodes CASSTNPGSKETQYF.